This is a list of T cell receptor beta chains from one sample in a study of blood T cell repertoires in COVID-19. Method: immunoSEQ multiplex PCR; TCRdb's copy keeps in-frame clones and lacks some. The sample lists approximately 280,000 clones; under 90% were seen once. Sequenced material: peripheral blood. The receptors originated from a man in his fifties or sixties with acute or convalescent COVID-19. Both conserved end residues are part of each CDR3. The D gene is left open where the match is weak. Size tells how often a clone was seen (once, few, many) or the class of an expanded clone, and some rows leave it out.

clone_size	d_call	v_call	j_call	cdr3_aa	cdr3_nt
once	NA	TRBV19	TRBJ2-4	CASSGRDNEVFAKNIQYF	TGTGCCAGTAGTGGCCGGGACAACGAGGTTTTTGCCAAAAACATTCAGTACTTC
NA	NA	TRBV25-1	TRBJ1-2	CASSWDTNYGYTF	TGTGCCAGCAGCTGGGACACCAACTATGGCTACACCTTC
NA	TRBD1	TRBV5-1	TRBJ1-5	CASSFDRGNQPQHF	TGCGCCAGCAGCTTTGACAGGGGCAATCAGCCCCAGCATTTT
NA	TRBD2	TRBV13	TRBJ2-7	CASSVTSGGLYEQYF	TGTGCCAGCAGCGTTACTAGCGGGGGCCTCTACGAGCAGTACTTC
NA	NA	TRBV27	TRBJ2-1	CASSYLGNEQFF	TGTGCCAGCAGTTACCTAGGCAATGAGCAGTTCTTC
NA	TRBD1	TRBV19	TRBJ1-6	CASSSAGQGRGSPLHF	TGTGCCAGTAGTTCCGCGGGACAGGGCCGGGGTTCACCCCTCCACTTT
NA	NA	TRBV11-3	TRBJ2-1	CASSLRTALNEQFF	TGTGCCAGCAGCTTAAGGACTGCCCTCAATGAGCAGTTCTTC
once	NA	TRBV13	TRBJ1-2	CASSYGQPYGYTF	TGTGCCAGCAGCTATGGACAGCCCTATGGCTACACCTTC
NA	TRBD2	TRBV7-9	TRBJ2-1	CASSLRASGGAGEQFF	TGTGCCAGCAGCTTACGCGCTAGCGGGGGGGCCGGGGAGCAGTTCTTC
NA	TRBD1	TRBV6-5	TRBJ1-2	CASSYRTGLNYGYTF	TGTGCCAGCAGTTATCGGACAGGGCTTAACTATGGCTACACCTTC
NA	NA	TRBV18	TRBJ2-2	CASSPGISGNTGELFF	TGTGCCAGCTCACCAGGCATCTCAGGGAACACCGGGGAGCTGTTTTTT
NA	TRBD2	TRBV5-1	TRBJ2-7	CASTNGGGPYEQYF	TGCGCCAGCACCAACGGGGGGGGTCCCTACGAGCAGTACTTC